This T cell receptor beta chain appears in the sequencing data of a study of blood T cell repertoires in COVID-19. Background on the study: The analysed material was cDNA or gDNA that came from T cells, B-cell-depleted T cells, or PBMCs.

With 5 bases clipped from V and 7 bases from J, the junction kept 5 bases outside the gene matches. CDR3 length equals 14 residues. Germline V lookup: CDR1 SGDLS, CDR2 YYNGEE. Clones were sequenced by immunoSEQ multiplex PCR, and TCRdb holds only the in-frame ones, with some missing. The table has about 170,000 clones, approximately 84% seen once; the top ten hold 22%. Material: peripheral blood. This clonotype originated in a woman over 75 with acute or convalescent COVID-19. V is TRBV9 and J is TRBJ2-2; 10 bases map to TRBD1. The CDR3 DNA reads TGTGCCAGCAGAACCGGGACAGGGGACGGGGAGCTGTTTTTT. Protein product: CASRTGTGDGELFF. Using reference TRBV9 and TRBJ2-2 for the parts outside the CDR3, the full variable domain is DSGVTQTPKHLITATGQRVTLRCSPRSGDLSVYWYQQSLDQGLQFLIQYYNGEERAKGNILERFSAQQFPDLHSELNLSSLELGDSALYFCASRTGTGDGELFFGEGSRLTVL.